The T cell receptor (beta chain) under discussion was sequenced for a study of cytomegalovirus exposure and HLA in healthy donors. Study results and caveats: In an earlier analysis, most TCR beta V segments were productive about 90% or about 30% of the time.

As to this clone: What it recognizes is unknown.

There are 14 residues in the CDR3. The germline V gene encodes CDR1 MNHEY and CDR2 SMNVEV (reference sequence). V lost 5 bases, J lost 7 bases, and 6 bases stayed unmatched. Primers: 60 Vbeta forward and 13 Jbeta reverse. The assay was immunoSEQ multiplex PCR, and TCRdb's table has in-frame clones only and misses some. Its clone listing holds tens of thousands of clones. Sequenced material: PBMCs. The chain is built from TRBV27 and TRBJ1-5; 9 positions agree with TRBD1. The source of this sequence is a man over 45 in good health and CMV-seronegative. The DNA of the CDR3 is TGTGCCAGCAGTCTAACAGGGGGCAGGCAGCCCCAGCATTTT. Protein: CASSLTGGRQPQHF.